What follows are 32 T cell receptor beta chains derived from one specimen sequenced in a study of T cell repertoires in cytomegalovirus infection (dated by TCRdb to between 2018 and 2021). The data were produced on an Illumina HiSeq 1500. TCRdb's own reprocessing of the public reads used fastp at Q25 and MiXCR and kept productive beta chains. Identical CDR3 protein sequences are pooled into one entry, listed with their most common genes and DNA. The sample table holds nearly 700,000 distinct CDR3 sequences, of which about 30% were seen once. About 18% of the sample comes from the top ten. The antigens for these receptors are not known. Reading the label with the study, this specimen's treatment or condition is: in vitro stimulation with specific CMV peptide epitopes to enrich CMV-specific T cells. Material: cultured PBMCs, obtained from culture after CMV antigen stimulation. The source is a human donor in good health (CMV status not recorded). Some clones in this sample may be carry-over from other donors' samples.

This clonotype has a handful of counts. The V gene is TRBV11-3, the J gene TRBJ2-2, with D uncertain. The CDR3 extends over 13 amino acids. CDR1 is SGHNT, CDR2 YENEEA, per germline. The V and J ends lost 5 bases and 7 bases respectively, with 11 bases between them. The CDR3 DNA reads TGTGCCAGCAGCCCCCGGTGGGACGGGGAGCTGTTTTTT. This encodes CASSPRWDGELFF.

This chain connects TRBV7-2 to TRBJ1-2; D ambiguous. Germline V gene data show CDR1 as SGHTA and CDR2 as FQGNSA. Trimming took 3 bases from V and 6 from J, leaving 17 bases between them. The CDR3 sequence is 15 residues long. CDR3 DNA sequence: TGTGCCAGCAGCTTTGATGGCTGGTGGAGGGATGGCTACACCTTC. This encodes CASSFDGWWRDGYTF.

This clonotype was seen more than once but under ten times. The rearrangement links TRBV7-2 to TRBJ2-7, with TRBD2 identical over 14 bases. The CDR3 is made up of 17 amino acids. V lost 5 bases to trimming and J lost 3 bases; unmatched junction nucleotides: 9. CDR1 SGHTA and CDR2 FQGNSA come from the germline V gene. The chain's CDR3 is CASSTRTSGGQIYEQYF. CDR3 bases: TGTGCCAGCAGCACCCGGACTAGCGGGGGGCAAATCTACGAGCAGTACTTC.

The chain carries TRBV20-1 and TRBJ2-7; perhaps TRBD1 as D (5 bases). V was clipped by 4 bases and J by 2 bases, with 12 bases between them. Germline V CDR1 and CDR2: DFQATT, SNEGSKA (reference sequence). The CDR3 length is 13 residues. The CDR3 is CSATPQGTYEQYF. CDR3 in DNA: TGCAGTGCTACCCCCCAGGGAACCTACGAGCAGTACTTC.

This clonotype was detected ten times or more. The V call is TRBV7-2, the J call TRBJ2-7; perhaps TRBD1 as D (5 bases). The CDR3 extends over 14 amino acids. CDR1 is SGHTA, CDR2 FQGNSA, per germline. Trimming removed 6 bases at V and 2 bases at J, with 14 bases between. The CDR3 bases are TGTGCCAGCAGTCGGACATTTCAGGCCTACGAGCAGTACTTC. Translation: CASSRTFQAYEQYF.

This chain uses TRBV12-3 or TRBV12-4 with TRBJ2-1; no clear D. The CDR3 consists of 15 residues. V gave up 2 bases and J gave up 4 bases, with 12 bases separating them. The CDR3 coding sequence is TGTGCCAGCAGTTTAATGGGCGACGGGTACAATGAGCAGTTCTTC. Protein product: CASSLMGDGYNEQFF.

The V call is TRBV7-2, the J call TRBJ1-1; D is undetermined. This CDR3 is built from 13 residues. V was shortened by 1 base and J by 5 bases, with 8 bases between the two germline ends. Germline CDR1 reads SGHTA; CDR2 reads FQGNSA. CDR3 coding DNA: TGTGCCAGCAGCTTAGGGGTTGCGACTGAAGCTTTCTTT. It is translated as CASSLGVATEAFF.

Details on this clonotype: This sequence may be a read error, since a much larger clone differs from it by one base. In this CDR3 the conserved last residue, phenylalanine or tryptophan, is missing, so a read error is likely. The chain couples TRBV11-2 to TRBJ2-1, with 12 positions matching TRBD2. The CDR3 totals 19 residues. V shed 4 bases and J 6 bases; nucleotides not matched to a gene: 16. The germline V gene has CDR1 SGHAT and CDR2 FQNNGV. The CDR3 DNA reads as TGTGCCAGCAGCTCACCGTTGGGACTAGCGGGTTCCCGGCCCAATGAGCAGTTCTCC. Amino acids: CASSSPLGLAGSRPNEQFS.

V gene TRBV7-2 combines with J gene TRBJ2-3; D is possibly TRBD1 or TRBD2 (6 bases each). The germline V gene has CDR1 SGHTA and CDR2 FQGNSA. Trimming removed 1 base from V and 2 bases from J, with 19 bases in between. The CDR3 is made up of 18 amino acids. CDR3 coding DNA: TGTGCCAGCAGCTTAGTGGCGTACGGGGGCCCCCCCACAGATACGCAGTATTTT. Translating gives CASSLVAYGGPPTDTQYF.

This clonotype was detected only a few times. The CDR3, as DNA: TGTGCCAGCAGCTACACCCAGGGGTGGAGGACAGATACGCAGTATTTT. Its translation: CASSYTQGWRTDTQYF. This sequence joins TRBV7-9 and TRBJ2-3, with D possibly being TRBD1 (6 bases). Germline V lookup: CDR1 SEHNR, CDR2 FQNEAQ (reference sequence). The CDR3 runs 16 residues. With 4 bases removed from V and 3 bases from J, the gap between germline ends came to 17 bases.

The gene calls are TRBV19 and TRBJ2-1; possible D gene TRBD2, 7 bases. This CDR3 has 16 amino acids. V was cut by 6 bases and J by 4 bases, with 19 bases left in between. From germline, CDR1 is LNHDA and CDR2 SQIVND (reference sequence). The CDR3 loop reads CASSPPPRGAYNEQFF. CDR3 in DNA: TGTGCCAGTAGCCCGCCCCCACGGGGGGCGTACAATGAGCAGTTCTTC.

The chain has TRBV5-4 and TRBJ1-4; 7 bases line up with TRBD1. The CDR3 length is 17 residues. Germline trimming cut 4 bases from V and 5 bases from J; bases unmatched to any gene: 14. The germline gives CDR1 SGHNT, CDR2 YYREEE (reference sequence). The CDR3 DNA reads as TGTGCCAGCAGCCGTGGACAGGCAATCACTGGAAATGAAAAACTGTTTTTT. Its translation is CASSRGQAITGNEKLFF.

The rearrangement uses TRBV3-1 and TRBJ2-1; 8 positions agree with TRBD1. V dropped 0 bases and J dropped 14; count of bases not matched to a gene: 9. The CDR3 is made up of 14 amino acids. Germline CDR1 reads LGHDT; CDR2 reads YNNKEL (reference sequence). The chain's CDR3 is CASSQEQGVGMKFF. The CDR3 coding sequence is TGTGCCAGCAGCCAAGAACAGGGGGTCGGAATGAAGTTCTTC.

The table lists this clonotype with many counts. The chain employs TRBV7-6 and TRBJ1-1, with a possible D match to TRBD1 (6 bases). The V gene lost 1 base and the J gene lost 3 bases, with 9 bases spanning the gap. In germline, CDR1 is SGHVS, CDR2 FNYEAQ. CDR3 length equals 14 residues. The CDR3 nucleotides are TGTGCCAGCAGCTTAGTGGGGGCGGACACTGAAGCTTTCTTT. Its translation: CASSLVGADTEAFF. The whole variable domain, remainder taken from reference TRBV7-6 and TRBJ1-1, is GAGVSQSPRYKVTKRGQDVALRCDPISGHVSLYWYRQALGQGPEFLTYFNYEAQQDKSGLPNDRFSAERPEGSISTLTIQRTEQRDSAMYRCASSLVGADTEAFFGQGTRLTVV.

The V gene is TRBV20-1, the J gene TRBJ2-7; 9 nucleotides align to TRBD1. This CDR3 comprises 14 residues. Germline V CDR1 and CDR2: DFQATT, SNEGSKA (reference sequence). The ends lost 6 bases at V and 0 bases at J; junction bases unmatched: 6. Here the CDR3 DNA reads TGCAGTGCAACCGGGACAGGGAGCTCCTACGAGCAGTACTTC. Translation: CSATGTGSSYEQYF.

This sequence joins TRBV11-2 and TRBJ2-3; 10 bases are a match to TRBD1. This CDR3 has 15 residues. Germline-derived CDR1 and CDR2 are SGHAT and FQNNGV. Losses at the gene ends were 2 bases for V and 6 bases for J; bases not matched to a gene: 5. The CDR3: CASSLTDRGVDTQYF. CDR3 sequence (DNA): TGTGCCAGCAGCTTAACGGACAGGGGGGTTGATACGCAGTATTTT.

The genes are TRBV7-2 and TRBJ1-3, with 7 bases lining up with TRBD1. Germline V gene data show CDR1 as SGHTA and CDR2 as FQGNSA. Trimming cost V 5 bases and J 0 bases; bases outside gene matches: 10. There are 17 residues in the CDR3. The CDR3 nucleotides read TGTGCCAGCAGCGTTAGACAGGGTCGTAGCTCTGGAAACACCATATATTTT. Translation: CASSVRQGRSSGNTIYF. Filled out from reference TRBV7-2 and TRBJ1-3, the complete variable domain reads GAGVSQSPSNKVTEKGKDVELRCDPISGHTALYWYRQSLGQGLEFLIYFQGNSAPDKSGLPSDRFSAERTGGSVSTLTIQRTQQEDSAVYLCASSVRQGRSSGNTIYFGEGSWLTVV.

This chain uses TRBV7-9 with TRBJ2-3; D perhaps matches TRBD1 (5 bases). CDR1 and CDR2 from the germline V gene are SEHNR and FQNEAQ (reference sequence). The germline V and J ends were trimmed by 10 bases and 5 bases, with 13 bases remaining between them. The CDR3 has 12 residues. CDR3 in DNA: TGTGCCACCCTAAGGGGCGGAGATACGCAGTATTTT. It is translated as CATLRGGDTQYF.

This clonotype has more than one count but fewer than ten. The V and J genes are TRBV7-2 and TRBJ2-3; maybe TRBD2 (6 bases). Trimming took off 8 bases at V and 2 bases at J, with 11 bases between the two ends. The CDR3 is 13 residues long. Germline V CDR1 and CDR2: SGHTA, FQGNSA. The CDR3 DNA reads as TGTGCCAGCCACCGGGGGAACACAGATACGCAGTATTTT. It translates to CASHRGNTDTQYF. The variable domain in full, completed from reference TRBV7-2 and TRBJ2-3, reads GAGVSQSPSNKVTEKGKDVELRCDPISGHTALYWYRQSLGQGLEFLIYFQGNSAPDKSGLPSDRFSAERTGGSVSTLTIQRTQQEDSAVYLCASHRGNTDTQYFGPGTRLTVL.

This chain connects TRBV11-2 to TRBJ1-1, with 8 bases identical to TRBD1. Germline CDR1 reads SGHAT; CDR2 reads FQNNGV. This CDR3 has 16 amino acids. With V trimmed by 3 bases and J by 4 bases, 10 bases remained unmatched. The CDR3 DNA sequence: TGTGCCAGCAGCTTTAGAGGACAGGGTGTGATCACTGAAGCTTTCTTT. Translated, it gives CASSFRGQGVITEAFF.

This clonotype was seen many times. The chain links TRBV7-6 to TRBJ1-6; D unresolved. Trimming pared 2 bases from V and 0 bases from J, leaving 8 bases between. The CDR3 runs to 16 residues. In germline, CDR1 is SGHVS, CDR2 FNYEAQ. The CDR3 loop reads CASSLFASSYNSPLHF. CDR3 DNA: TGTGCCAGCAGCTTATTCGCGAGCTCCTATAATTCACCCCTCCACTTT.

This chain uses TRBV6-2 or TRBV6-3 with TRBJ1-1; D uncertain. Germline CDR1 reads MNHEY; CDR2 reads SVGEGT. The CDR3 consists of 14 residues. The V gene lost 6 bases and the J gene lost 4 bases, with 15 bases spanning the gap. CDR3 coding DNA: TGTGCCAGCAGCCAAGGGTACTCGAGCACTGAAGCTTTCTTT. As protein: CASSQGYSSTEAFF.

CDR3 DNA sequence: TGTGCCAGCAGTTACCGTACATGGGATGGGTATCAGCCCCAGCATTTT. Its translation: CASSYRTWDGYQPQHF. The V and J genes are TRBV6-1 and TRBJ1-5, with D unresolved. The CDR3 extends over 16 amino acids. Trimming took 5 bases from V and 5 from J, leaving 19 bases between them. Germline V gives CDR1 MNHNS, CDR2 SASEGT.

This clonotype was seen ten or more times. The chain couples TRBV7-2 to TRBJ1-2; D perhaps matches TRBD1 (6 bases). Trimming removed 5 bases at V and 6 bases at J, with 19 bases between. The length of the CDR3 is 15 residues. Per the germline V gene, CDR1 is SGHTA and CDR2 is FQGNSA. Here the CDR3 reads CASSPTFIGGDGYTF. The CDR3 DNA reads TGTGCCAGCAGCCCAACCTTTATCGGGGGCGATGGCTACACCTTC.

The CDR3 sequence is CASSYSWRGGGGSGELFF. The CDR3 bases are TGTGCCAGCAGTTACTCGTGGAGGGGGGGCGGGGGGTCCGGGGAGCTGTTTTTT. The chain combines TRBV6-8 with TRBJ2-2; 8 nucleotides agree with TRBD2. This CDR3 comprises 18 residues. With 0 bases clipped from V and 6 bases from J, the junction kept 12 bases outside the gene matches. From germline, CDR1 is MNHGY and CDR2 SAAAGT.

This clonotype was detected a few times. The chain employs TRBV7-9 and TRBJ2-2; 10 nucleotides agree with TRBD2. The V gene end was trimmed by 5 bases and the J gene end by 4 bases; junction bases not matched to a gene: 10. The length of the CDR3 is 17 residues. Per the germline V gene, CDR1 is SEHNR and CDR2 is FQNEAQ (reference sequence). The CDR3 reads CASSPYISGGSTGELFF. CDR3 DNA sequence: TGTGCCAGCAGCCCCTACATTAGCGGGGGGAGCACCGGGGAGCTGTTTTTT.

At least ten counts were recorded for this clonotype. The DNA of the CDR3 is TGTGCCAGCAGCTTAAGGGGGCTAGCGCCCAATACGCAGTATTTT. Encoded protein: CASSLRGLAPNTQYF. V usage is TRBV7-2 and J usage is TRBJ2-3; maybe TRBD1 (7 bases). The CDR3 is 15 residues long. Germline V gene sequence: CDR1 SGHTA, CDR2 FQGNSA. V shed 2 bases and J shed 7 bases, with 16 bases lying between them.

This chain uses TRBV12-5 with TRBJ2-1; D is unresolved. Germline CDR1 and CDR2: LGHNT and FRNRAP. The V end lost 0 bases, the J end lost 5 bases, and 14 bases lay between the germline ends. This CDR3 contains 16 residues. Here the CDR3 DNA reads TGTGCTAGTGGTTTGGTACGCCCACCCCGGGACAATGAGCAGTTCTTC. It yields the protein CASGLVRPPRDNEQFF.

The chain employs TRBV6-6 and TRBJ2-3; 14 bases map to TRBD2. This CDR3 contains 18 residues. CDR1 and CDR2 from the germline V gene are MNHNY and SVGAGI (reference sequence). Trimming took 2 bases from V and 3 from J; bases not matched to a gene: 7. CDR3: CASSYRRLAGGGTDTQYF. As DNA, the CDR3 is TGTGCCAGCAGTTACCGGAGACTAGCGGGGGGGGGTACAGATACGCAGTATTTT.

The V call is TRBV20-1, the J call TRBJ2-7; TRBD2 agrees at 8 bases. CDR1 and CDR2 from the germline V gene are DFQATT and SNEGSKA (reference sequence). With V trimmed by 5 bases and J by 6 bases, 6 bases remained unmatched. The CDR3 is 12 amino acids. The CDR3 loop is CSAGTTSGEQYF. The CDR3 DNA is TGCAGTGCTGGAACAACTAGCGGCGAGCAGTACTTC.

In DNA form, the CDR3 reads TGCGCCAGCAGCTGGTCTTTCGGGACAGTACTACGAGAGCAGTACTTC. Protein product: CASSWSFGTVLREQYF. The chain carries TRBV5-1 and TRBJ2-7; 7 bases are a match to TRBD1. J was trimmed by 7 bases and V by 3 bases; bases with no gene match: 16. The germline gives CDR1 SGHRS, CDR2 YFSETQ. The CDR3 contains 16 residues.

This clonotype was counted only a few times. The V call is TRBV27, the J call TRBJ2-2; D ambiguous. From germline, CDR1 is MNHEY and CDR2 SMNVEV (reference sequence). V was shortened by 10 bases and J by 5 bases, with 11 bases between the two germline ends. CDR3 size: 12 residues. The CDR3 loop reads CAIRKRTGELFF. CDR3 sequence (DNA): TGTGCCATCCGGAAGAGAACCGGGGAGCTGTTTTTT.